These T cell receptor beta chains were read from a single sample in a study of T cell responses to AZD1222 COVID-19 vaccine. Data came from immunoSEQ multiplex PCR; TCRdb stores just in-frame clones and leaves some out. The data contain about 150,000 clones, approximately 87% of them singletons. The sequenced sample was peripheral blood, obtained on day 0 of MenACWY control vaccination. Source of these receptors: an adult in good health. The CDR3 runs from the conserved cysteine through the conserved F or W. Each record gives: clone size, V gene, J gene, D gene, CDR3 length, CDR3 DNA, CDR3 protein. D genes are given only for firm matches. Where a row states a size, it is once, few, many or the class of an expanded clone; other rows omit it.

NA	TRBV18	TRBJ1-1	NA	13	TGTGCCAGCTCACCATTGGGACCGATCGAAGCTTTCTTT	CASSPLGPIEAFF
NA	TRBV15	TRBJ1-2	NA	14	TGTGCCACCAGCAGCCCAGGTGCAGACTATGGCTACACCTTC	CATSSPGADYGYTF
NA	TRBV5-1	TRBJ1-1	TRBD1	15	TGCGCCAGCAGCTTGGGACAGGGGAGGAACACTGAAGCTTTCTTT	CASSLGQGRNTEAFF
NA	TRBV5-4	TRBJ2-2	TRBD1	15	TGTGCCAGCAGCCCTGGGGACAGGGAAAATGAGGAGCTGTTTTTT	CASSPGDRENEELFF
NA	TRBV29-1	TRBJ1-5	TRBD1	16	TGCAGCGTGGGGTTTGCAGGACAGGAGAGCAATCAGCCCCAGCATTTT	CSVGFAGQESNQPQHF
few	TRBV9	TRBJ2-5	NA	14	TGTGCCAGCAGCGTAGACCCACACACGGAGACCCAGTACTTC	CASSVDPHTETQYF
NA	TRBV6-5	TRBJ2-3	NA	15	TGTGCCAGCAGCTACTGGGGGAAGGGCACAGATACGCAGTATTTT	CASSYWGKGTDTQYF
NA	TRBV2	TRBJ2-5	NA	13	TGTGCCAGCAGTGAAGGATGGAGAGAGACCCAGTACTTC	CASSEGWRETQYF
NA	TRBV5-1	TRBJ2-7	NA	12	TGCGCCAGCAGCTTGGACAACACCGAGCAGTACTTC	CASSLDNTEQYF
NA	TRBV7-8	TRBJ1-1	NA	15	TGTGCCAGCAGCCTCGGGAGGGTCTCGAGCACTGAAGCTTTCTTT	CASSLGRVSSTEAFF
many	TRBV5-4	TRBJ1-1	NA	11	TGTGCCAGCAGCTTGGGACAGGTAGCTTTCTTT	CASSLGQVAFF
NA	TRBV6-2/TRBV6-3	TRBJ1-4	NA	14	TGTGCCAGCAGTTACGCAACAACTAATGAAAAACTGTTTTTT	CASSYATTNEKLFF
NA	TRBV5-1	TRBJ2-7	TRBD2	16	TGCGCCAGCAGCCTGGGACTAGCGGCTTATTCCTACGAGCAGTACTTC	CASSLGLAAYSYEQYF
NA	TRBV7-9	TRBJ2-7	NA	13	TGTGCCAGCAGCTTAAGTGTAGGAGACGAGCAGTACTTC	CASSLSVGDEQYF
NA	TRBV19	TRBJ1-5	TRBD1	14	TGTGCCACCAAAACAGGGGCAGGGTACCAGCCCCAGCATTTT	CATKTGAGYQPQHF
NA	TRBV24-1	TRBJ2-5	TRBD1	14	TGTGCCACCAGTGAGCCGGGACAGGGAGAGACCCAGTACTTC	CATSEPGQGETQYF
NA	TRBV2	TRBJ2-1	NA	12	TGTGCCAGCAGGGACCGCGGGAATGAGCAGTTCTTC	CASRDRGNEQFF
NA	TRBV9	TRBJ1-2	TRBD1	14	TGTGCCAGCAGCGCCGGGGGACAGGTCCAAGGCTACACCTTC	CASSAGGQVQGYTF
NA	TRBV6-5	TRBJ2-3	NA	11	TGTGCCAGCCGATACTCGGATACGCAGTATTTT	CASRYSDTQYF
NA	TRBV7-9	TRBJ2-7	NA	12	TGTGCCAGCAGCTTAGGTGCATACGAGCAGTACTTC	CASSLGAYEQYF
NA	TRBV19	TRBJ1-4	NA	17	TGTGCCAGTAGTGTCACTTTATGGACGGCGACTAATGAAAAACTGTTTTTT	CASSVTLWTATNEKLFF
NA	TRBV29-1	TRBJ2-1	TRBD2	14	TGCAGCGCCAAAACTAGCGGGGGCTACAATGAGCAGTTCTTC	CSAKTSGGYNEQFF
NA	TRBV5-1	TRBJ1-1	TRBD1	15	TGCGCCAGCAGCCCGAGGACAGGGATAGGCGCTGAAGCTTTCTTT	CASSPRTGIGAEAFF
once	TRBV5-1	TRBJ1-1	NA	15	TGCGCCAGCAGCTTGGGCTGGCCCGAAGGCACTGAAGCTTTCTTT	CASSLGWPEGTEAFF
NA	TRBV12-3/TRBV12-4	TRBJ2-7	NA	13	TGTGCCAGCAGTCAACAAGGGACCTACGAGCAGTACTTC	CASSQQGTYEQYF
NA	TRBV5-4	TRBJ2-2	TRBD1	15	TGTGCCAGCAGCTGGGACAGGGGGAACACCGGGGAGCTGTTTTTT	CASSWDRGNTGELFF
NA	TRBV19	TRBJ2-2	NA	11	TGTGCCAGTAAGAGTCCCGGGGAGCTGTTTTTT	CASKSPGELFF
NA	TRBV7-8	TRBJ2-5	NA	16	TGTGCCAGCAGCTTAGCCCGGAGGGTGGGGGAAGAGACCCAGTACTTC	CASSLARRVGEETQYF